The clone carrying this TCR beta chain showed up just a few times. This specimen belongs to a study of identical twins. TCRdb processed the 5' RACE reads anew with MiXCR; each CDR3 protein has one entry. The sample has about 660,000 distinct CDR3 sequences, under 9% seen once. V was trimmed by 4 bases and J by 5 bases, leaving 20 bases between them. The CDR3 contains 17 residues. Per the germline V gene, CDR1 is LGHNA and CDR2 is YNFKEQ. These data also formed part of another study, on yellow fever vaccine responses in identical twins.

This TCR came from a woman between 18 and 29 years old in good health. The rearrangement uses TRBV4-2 and TRBJ2-2; possibly TRBD2 for D (5 bases). Sample: PBMCs. CDR3 in DNA: TGTGCCAGCAGCCCAGAGCCTACCGGAGGCAGGACCGGGGAGCTGTTTTTT. As protein: CASSPEPTGGRTGELFF.